This T cell receptor beta chain comes out of a study of blood T cells in healthy people across ages. Together with a sample-barcoded 5' primer, a J-beta primer mix was included in a second PCR lasting about 7 to 12 cycles. TCRdb called the 5' RACE reads again in MiXCR, with one record for every CDR3 protein. In the table there are about 830,000 distinct CDR3 sequences, around 68% of which are singletons. The origin of this receptor is a man aged 30 to 45 in good health. The sequenced sample was blood.

The CDR3 DNA reads TGTGCCATGACCGGGACAGGGGAAGGCTACACCTTC. This sequence encodes CAMTGTGEGYTF. This rearrangement joins TRBV10-3 to TRBJ1-2; 10 bases match TRBD1. The V gene's germline CDR1 is ENHRY and CDR2 SYGVKD. The CDR3 is 12 residues long. Trimming removed 9 bases from V and 8 bases from J; junction bases left unmatched: 6.